This T cell receptor (beta chain) stems from a study of CD8 T cells in Susac syndrome. Sequencing of TCR beta was undertaken in CD8+ and CD4+ T cells derived from blood. TEMRA cells underwent FACS enrichment and CD8+ and CD4+ T cells underwent negative isolation. Overall study findings and caveats: The relatively small number of individuals in the TCR sequencing and HLA analysis was acknowledged by the study.

V lost 1 base and J 16 bases, leaving 17 bases between the germline ends. This CDR3 is built from 13 residues. Germline CDR1 SEHNR, CDR2 FQNEAQ (reference sequence). Comment on this clonotype: Its antigen is currently unknown.

When the RNA was reverse transcribed, random hexamers were used with an input of roughly 0.5 to 1 ug. By means of immunoSEQ multiplex PCR, TCR beta CDR3 spanning 54 Vbeta and 13 Jbeta underwent amplification. TCRdb re-derived calls from the immunoSEQ multiplex PCR reads in MiXCR, one entry per CDR3 protein. The sample has 100,000 to 150,000 distinct CDR3 sequences; around 96% are singletons. Sequenced input: CD4+ T cells from PBMCs. The TCR comes from a human donor in good health. The chain links TRBV7-9 to TRBJ2-1; D is ambiguous. The CDR3 sequence is CASSLDSGGRSFF. The CDR3 bases are TGTGCCAGCAGCTTAGACTCCGGCGGCCGCTCCTTCTTC.